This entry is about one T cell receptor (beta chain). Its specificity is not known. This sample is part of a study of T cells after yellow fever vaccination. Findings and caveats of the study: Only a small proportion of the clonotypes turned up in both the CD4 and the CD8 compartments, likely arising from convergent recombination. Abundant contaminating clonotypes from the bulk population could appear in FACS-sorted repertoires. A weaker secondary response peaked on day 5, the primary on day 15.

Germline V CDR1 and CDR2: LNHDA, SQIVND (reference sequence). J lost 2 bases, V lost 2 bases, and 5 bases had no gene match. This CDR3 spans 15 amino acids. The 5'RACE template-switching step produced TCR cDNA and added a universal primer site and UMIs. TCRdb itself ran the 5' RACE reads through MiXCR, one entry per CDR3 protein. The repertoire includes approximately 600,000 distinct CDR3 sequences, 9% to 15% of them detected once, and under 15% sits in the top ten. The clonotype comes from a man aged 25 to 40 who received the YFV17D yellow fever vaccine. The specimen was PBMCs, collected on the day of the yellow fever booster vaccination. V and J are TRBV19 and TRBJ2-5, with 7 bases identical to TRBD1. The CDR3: CASSIHRGRQETQYF. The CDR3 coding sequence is TGTGCCAGTAGTATACACAGGGGACGGCAAGAGACCCAGTACTTC.